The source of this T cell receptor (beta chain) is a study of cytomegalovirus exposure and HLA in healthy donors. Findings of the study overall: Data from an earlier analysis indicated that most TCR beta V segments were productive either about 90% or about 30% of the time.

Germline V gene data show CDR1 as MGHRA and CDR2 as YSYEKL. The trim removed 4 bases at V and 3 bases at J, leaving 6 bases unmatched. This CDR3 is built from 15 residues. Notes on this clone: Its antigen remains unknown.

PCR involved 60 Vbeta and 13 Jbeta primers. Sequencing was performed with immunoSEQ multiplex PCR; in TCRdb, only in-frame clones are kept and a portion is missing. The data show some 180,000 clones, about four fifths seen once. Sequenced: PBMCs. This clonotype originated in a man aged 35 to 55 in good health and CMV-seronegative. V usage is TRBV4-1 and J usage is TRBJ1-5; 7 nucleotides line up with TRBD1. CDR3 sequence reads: CASSPGTAYNQPQHF. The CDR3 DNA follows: TGCGCCAGCAGCCCTGGGACAGCTTACAATCAGCCCCAGCATTTT.